This is a list of T cell receptor beta chains from one sample in a study of breast tumors, draining lymph nodes, adjacent tissues. TCRdb redid the calling of the multiplex PCR reads with MiXCR, one entry per CDR3 protein. The sample includes tens of thousands of distinct CDR3 sequences, 35% to 40% of them seen just once. The sample taken for sequencing was breast tumor tissue. Every receptor here comes from a female donor with breast cancer. Some clones in this sample may be carry-over from other donors' samples. The CDR3 runs from the conserved cysteine through the conserved F or W. A D gene is named only where the DNA matches it firmly. The size entry is marked missing in some rows and otherwise reads once, few, many or a size class.

D gene	clone size	J gene	V gene	CDR3 DNA	CDR3 protein
TRBD1	NA	TRBJ1-1	TRBV9	TGTGCCAGCAGCCCCGGGACAGCCTCTTCGGGTGAAGCTTTCTTT	CASSPGTASSGEAFF
TRBD2	NA	TRBJ2-3	TRBV6-1	TGTGCCAGCAGTACTTTAGCGGGAGACACAGATACGCAGTATTTT	CASSTLAGDTDTQYF
NA	many	TRBJ2-5	TRBV2	TGTGCCAGCAGTGGAGGATCGGGACTTATGAAGGAAGAGACCCAGTACTTC	CASSGGSGLMKEETQYF
NA	many	TRBJ1-1	TRBV9	TGTGCCAGCAGCCCCCGGGACGCCATAACCCTTAACACTGAAGCTTTCTTT	CASSPRDAITLNTEAFF
NA	many	TRBJ2-5	TRBV19	TGTGCCAGTACTCAAGGAGGGGGGGAAGAGACCCAGTACTTC	CASTQGGGEETQYF
NA	many	TRBJ2-3	TRBV5-1	TGCGCCAGCAGCTTGGGAGGAGCCAGCCCGGGGGATACGCAGTATTTT	CASSLGGASPGDTQYF
NA	NA	TRBJ2-1	TRBV11-1	TGTGCCAGCAGGGCAGGGGTTGAGCAGTTCTTC	CASRAGVEQFF
NA	NA	TRBJ2-5	TRBV28	TGTGCCAGCAGTAGCCAGGTTGGGCAAGAGACCCAGTACTTC	CASSSQVGQETQYF
TRBD1	NA	TRBJ2-7	TRBV6-5	TGTGCCAGCAGTTACTCGCCTGACAGGGTGGTGGGATTCGTATCCTACGAGCAGTACTTC	CASSYSPDRVVGFVSYEQYF
TRBD1	many	TRBJ2-3	TRBV20-1	TGCAGTGCTAGAGAGAACAGGGGTGTGCAGTATTTT	CSARENRGVQYF
NA	many	TRBJ2-7	TRBV30	TGTGCCTGGGGGGACGGGGGGCCTCCCTACGAGCAGTACTTC	CAWGDGGPPYEQYF
TRBD1	NA	TRBJ2-7	TRBV20-1	TGCAGTGCTAGAGGTACGGGACAGGGGGCCTACGAGCAGTACTTC	CSARGTGQGAYEQYF
NA	medium-sized	TRBJ2-1	TRBV20-1	TGCAGTGCTAACCCTACAGCAGCCGGGGGCTTCAATGAGCAGTTCTTC	CSANPTAAGGFNEQFF
NA	many	TRBJ2-2	TRBV9	TGTGCCAGCAGCTCCCGAGGAACCGGGGAGCTGTTTTTT	CASSSRGTGELFF
NA	many	TRBJ1-4	TRBV19	TGTGCCAGTAGTATGTTGGGACGGGATAATGAAAAACTGTTTTTT	CASSMLGRDNEKLFF
NA	many	TRBJ1-4	TRBV20-1	TGCAGTGCTAGAGACTTACCAGGGAGGAATGAAAAACTGTTTTTT	CSARDLPGRNEKLFF
TRBD1	many	TRBJ2-7	TRBV7-9	TGTGCCAGCAGCACACCGGGACAGCCCCACGAGCAGTACTTC	CASSTPGQPHEQYF
NA	many	TRBJ2-7	TRBV28	TGTGCCAGCAGTTTATTGCGGGGTTACGAGCAGTACTTC	CASSLLRGYEQYF
TRBD2	many	TRBJ2-3	TRBV19	TGTGCCAGTAGTCCACGGACTAGCCGAGGAGATACGCAGTATTTT	CASSPRTSRGDTQYF
TRBD2	NA	TRBJ2-1	TRBV2	TGTGCCAGCAGAGAACTAGCGGGAGGCACTAGCTCCTACAATGAGCAGTTCTTC	CASRELAGGTSSYNEQFF
NA	many	TRBJ2-1	TRBV10-2	TGCGCCAGCACTAGCTCCTACAATGAGCAGTTCTTC	CASTSSYNEQFF
TRBD2	many	TRBJ2-1	TRBV11-2	TGTGCCAGCAGCTTTTCCGGGACTAGCCCCTCGAATGAGCAGTTCTTC	CASSFSGTSPSNEQFF
NA	many	TRBJ2-7	TRBV29-1	TGCAGCGTTGAAGGAGGCCACGAGCAGTACTTC	CSVEGGHEQYF
NA	many	TRBJ1-5	TRBV5-5	TGTGCCAGCAGCTTGGATGGGGGAACGGGCAATCAGCCCCAGCATTTT	CASSLDGGTGNQPQHF